This entry lists 21 T cell receptor beta chains sequenced from one sample in a study of cytomegalovirus exposure and HLA in healthy donors (dated by TCRdb to the late 2010s). Library method: the immunoSEQ multiplex PCR assay. The multiplex PCR relied on a mix of 60 forward primers for TCR Vbeta segments and 13 reverse primers for TCR Jbeta segments. TCRdb carries this immuneACCESS record with in-frame sequences only. Its versions omit some clonotypes, under half of them owing to an unresolved V gene in the studies checked, with the rest unexplained. The sample table holds 250,000 or so clones, of which 80% to 85% were seen once. The ten top clones hold around 8.3% of the sample. Input material: PBMCs. The receptors come from a woman aged 60-70 years in good health and CMV-seropositive.

J is TRBJ1-1 and V is TRBV19; D may be TRBD1 (5 bases). Germline V gives CDR1 LNHDA, CDR2 SQIVND (reference sequence). V lost 4 bases and J lost 5, with 14 bases in between. The CDR3 sequence is 14 residues long. CDR3 nucleotide sequence: TGTGCCAGTAGTACCGATCCGACAGCAACTGAAGCTTTCTTT. Encoded protein: CASSTDPTATEAFF.

The chain employs TRBV2 and TRBJ2-7; 14 bases fit TRBD2. The CDR3 consists of 14 residues. Germline V lookup: CDR1 SNHLY, CDR2 FYNNEI. J lost 11 bases, V lost 6 bases, and 9 bases had no gene match. The CDR3 protein is CASRGLAGDLQEYF. As DNA, the CDR3 is TGTGCCAGCAGGGGACTAGCGGGAGACCTTCAGGAGTACTTC.

The chain couples TRBV10-3 to TRBJ2-5; 8 nucleotides align to TRBD1. The trim removed 2 bases at V and 5 bases at J, leaving 10 bases unmatched. Germline loops: CDR1 ENHRY, CDR2 SYGVKD. The CDR3 sequence is 16 residues long. The CDR3 coding sequence is TGTGCCATCAGTGAGAGGACAGGGACGCCATGGGAGACCCAGTACTTC. This codes for CAISERTGTPWETQYF.

This clone showed up just a few times. The chain couples TRBV5-6 to TRBJ1-5; 7 nucleotides align to TRBD1. The V and J ends lost 4 bases and 7 bases, in that order; junction bases with no gene match: 8. This CDR3 spans 14 amino acids. CDR1 and CDR2 from the germline V gene are SGHDT and YYEEEE. As DNA, the CDR3 is TGTGCCAGCAGCCTAAGGGGGCGCAGACAGCCCCAGCATTTT. Residues: CASSLRGRRQPQHF.

The chain has TRBV7-9 and TRBJ1-3; D is perhaps TRBD1 (6 bases). V was cut by 3 bases and J by 2 bases, with 11 bases left in between. CDR1 is SEHNR and CDR2 is FQNEAQ in the germline V gene (reference sequence). The CDR3 covers 15 residues. This chain's CDR3 is CASSLAGAPGNTIYF. DNA of the CDR3: TGTGCCAGCAGCTTGGCAGGGGCCCCTGGAAACACCATATATTTT.

The chain employs TRBV6-6 and TRBJ2-2; 11 bases match TRBD1. Germline V gene data show CDR1 as MNHNY and CDR2 as SVGAGI (reference sequence). V was pared by 8 bases and J by 3 bases, with 8 bases of the junction left unmatched. This CDR3 is 16 amino acids long. The CDR3 DNA is TGTGCCAGCCATCACGGACAGGGGGCTCACACCGGGGAGCTGTTTTTT. It codes for CASHHGQGAHTGELFF.

The rearrangement links TRBV12-5 to TRBJ2-3; possible D gene TRBD2, 5 bases. V shed 8 bases and J shed 2 bases, with 11 bases lying between them. The CDR3 length is 13 residues. CDR1 LGHNT and CDR2 FRNRAP come from the germline V gene. The CDR3 DNA sequence: TGTGCTAGTAGCCAGCGGAACACAGATACGCAGTATTTT. Translating gives CASSQRNTDTQYF.

The chain uses TRBV5-1 and TRBJ2-2, with 11 bases lining up with TRBD2. V shed 6 bases, J shed 5 bases, and the junction held 6 bases outside the gene matches. Germline CDR1 is SGHRS and CDR2 is YFSETQ. There are 15 residues in the CDR3. In DNA form, the CDR3 reads TGCGCCAGCAACATAGCGGGAGGGCGGACCGGGGAGCTGTTTTTT. Translating it yields CASNIAGGRTGELFF.

This sequence joins TRBV5-1 and TRBJ2-1; 8 nucleotides agree with TRBD2. The germline CDR1 and CDR2 sequences are SGHRS and YFSETQ. Trimming removed 0 bases from V and 5 bases from J; junction bases left unmatched: 4. The CDR3 is 15 residues long. The CDR3 DNA reads as TGCGCCAGCAGCTTGGGTCTAGCGGGCCACAATGAGCAGTTCTTC. The encoded protein is CASSLGLAGHNEQFF.

The V call is TRBV5-1, the J call TRBJ1-6; unclear D gene. The CDR3 spans 15 residues. Per the germline V gene, CDR1 is SGHRS and CDR2 is YFSETQ. Trimming stripped 0 bases from V and 3 bases from J, with 7 bases between. CDR3 region: CASSLGGIYNSPLHF. The CDR3 DNA reads as TGCGCCAGCAGCTTGGGAGGGATCTATAATTCACCCCTCCACTTT.

The V gene is TRBV5-1, the J gene TRBJ2-7, with 7 bases matching TRBD2. The CDR3 totals 16 residues. J was trimmed by 0 bases and V by 0 bases; bases with no gene match: 6. The germline V gene encodes CDR1 SGHRS and CDR2 YFSETQ. The CDR3 nucleotides are TGCGCCAGCAGCTTGGCGGGGAGGGGCAACTCCTACGAGCAGTACTTC. Translating gives CASSLAGRGNSYEQYF.

This clone was seen only once. The CDR3 nucleotides read TGTGCCAGCAGTTTAAGCGGTCAGGCTGACACCGGGGAGCTGTTTTTT. This codes for CASSLSGQADTGELFF. The chain has TRBV28 and TRBJ2-2; tentatively, D is TRBD2 (5 bases). This CDR3 spans 16 amino acids. Germline-derived CDR1 and CDR2 are MDHEN and SYDVKM. V gave up 2 bases and J gave up 3 bases, with 13 bases separating them.

This sequence joins TRBV16 and TRBJ1-1; D not resolved. Per germline, CDR1 KGHSY and CDR2 FQNENV. V was trimmed by 4 bases and J by 4 bases, leaving 16 bases between them. CDR3 length equals 15 residues. The CDR3, as DNA: TGTGCCAGCAGCCCCCGGGTTAGGGAGGGCACTGAAGCTTTCTTT. The encoded protein is CASSPRVREGTEAFF.

V usage is TRBV30 and J usage is TRBJ2-2; 11 bases align to TRBD2. Trimming removed 0 bases from V and 1 base from J; junction bases left unmatched: 4. Germline lookup yields CDR1 GTSNPN and CDR2 SVGIG (reference sequence). The CDR3 loop spans 17 amino acids. The CDR3 DNA sequence: TGTGCCTGGAGTGTACGCCTAGCGGGAGGGAACACCGGGGAGCTGTTTTTT. This encodes CAWSVRLAGGNTGELFF.

This chain links TRBV5-1 with TRBJ2-3, with no clear D. The CDR3 runs 16 residues. Germline loops: CDR1 SGHRS, CDR2 YFSETQ. V was cut by 2 bases and J by 0 bases, with 13 bases left in between. The CDR3 DNA is TGCGCCAGCAGCTTCCGCAGGTTTCCCAGCACAGATACGCAGTATTTT. Its translation is CASSFRRFPSTDTQYF.

This chain connects TRBV7-9 to TRBJ1-5; a weak D match, TRBD1 (5 bases). Germline V lookup: CDR1 SEHNR, CDR2 FQNEAQ (reference sequence). The V end lost 5 bases, the J end lost 0 bases, and 14 bases lay between the germline ends. The CDR3 consists of 16 residues. CDR3 in DNA: TGTGCCAGCAGCCCCTTGCGGGGCGATAGCAATCAGCCCCAGCATTTT. This translates into CASSPLRGDSNQPQHF. The entire variable domain, with the rest obtained from reference TRBV7-9 and TRBJ1-5, is as follows: DTGVSQNPRHKITKRGQNVTFRCDPISEHNRLYWYRQTLGQGPEFLTYFQNEAQLEKSRLLSDRFSAERPKGSFSTLEIQRTEQGDSAMYLCASSPLRGDSNQPQHFGDGTRLSIL.

The chain has TRBV28 and TRBJ1-5; 7 bases map to TRBD1. V dropped 4 bases and J dropped 2; count of bases not matched to a gene: 8. The CDR3 totals 16 residues. Germline CDR1 and CDR2: MDHEN and SYDVKM. DNA for the CDR3: TGTGCCAGCAGTTCTCGACAGGGCTACGGCAATCAGCCCCAGCATTTT. Translation gives CASSSRQGYGNQPQHF. The variable domain in full, completed from reference TRBV28 and TRBJ1-5, reads DVKVTQSSRYLVKRTGEKVFLECVQDMDHENMFWYRQDPGLGLRLIYFSYDVKMKEKGDIPEGYSVSREKKERFSLILESASTNQTSMYLCASSSRQGYGNQPQHFGDGTRLSIL.

The CDR3 nucleotides read TGTGCCAGCAGCCTTTACACAGATACGCAGTATTTT. Protein: CASSLYTDTQYF. The chain couples TRBV5-6 to TRBJ2-3; D is uncertain. Germline-derived CDR1 and CDR2 are SGHDT and YYEEEE. This CDR3 comprises 12 residues. Trimming cost V 4 bases and J 2 bases, with 5 bases left between them.

This clone appeared once. The CDR3 sequence is CASSEGQGLAYEQYF. CDR3 DNA: TGTGCCAGCAGTGAAGGACAGGGGTTGGCCTACGAGCAGTACTTC. The rearrangement joins TRBV6-1 to TRBJ2-7; 8 nucleotides match TRBD1. The CDR3 runs to 15 residues. Unmatched junction bases numbered 4, after V lost 1 base and J lost 2 bases. Germline V gene data show CDR1 as MNHNS and CDR2 as SASEGT.

The chain is built from TRBV5-1 and TRBJ1-5; D call uncertain. CDR3 length: 13 amino acids. Germline values: CDR1 SGHRS, CDR2 YFSETQ. The V gene lost 4 bases and the J gene lost 1 base, with 6 bases spanning the gap. The CDR3 DNA sequence: TGCGCCAGCAGCCCGACAAGCAATCAGCCCCAGCATTTT. Protein product: CASSPTSNQPQHF.

The table lists this clone with a few counts. The genes are TRBV7-9 and TRBJ1-1, with D perhaps TRBD1 (5 bases). The germline V gene encodes CDR1 SEHNR and CDR2 FQNEAQ (reference sequence). V lost 1 base and J 4 bases, leaving 7 bases between the germline ends. This CDR3 is built from 13 residues. The CDR3 DNA is TGTGCCAGCAGCTTAGACAGGTTCACTGAAGCTTTCTTT. It is translated as CASSLDRFTEAFF.